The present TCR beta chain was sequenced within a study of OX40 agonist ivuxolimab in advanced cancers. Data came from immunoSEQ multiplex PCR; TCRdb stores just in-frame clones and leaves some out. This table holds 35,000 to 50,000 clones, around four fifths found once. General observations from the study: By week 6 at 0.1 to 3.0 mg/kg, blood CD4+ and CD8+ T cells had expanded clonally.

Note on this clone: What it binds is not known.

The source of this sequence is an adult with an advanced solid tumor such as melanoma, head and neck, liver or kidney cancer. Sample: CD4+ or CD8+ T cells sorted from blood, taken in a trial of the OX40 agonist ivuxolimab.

CDR3 DNA sequence: TGTGCCAGCAGCGGAACAGGGAAGTGGGACACTGAAGCTTTCTTT. Residues: CASSGTGKWDTEAFF. The V and J genes are TRBV5-4 and TRBJ1-1; tentative D call: TRBD1 (6 bases). Deletions cut 4 bases from V and 3 bases from J, with 16 bases between. The CDR3 extends over 15 amino acids. Germline CDR1 is SGHNT and CDR2 is YYREEE (reference sequence). Variable domain in full (rest from reference TRBV5-4 and TRBJ1-1): ETGVTQSPTHLIKTRGQQVTLRCSSQSGHNTVSWYQQALGQGPQFIFQYYREEENGRGNFPPRFSGLQFPNYSSELNVNALELDDSALYLCASSGTGKWDTEAFFGQGTRLTVV.